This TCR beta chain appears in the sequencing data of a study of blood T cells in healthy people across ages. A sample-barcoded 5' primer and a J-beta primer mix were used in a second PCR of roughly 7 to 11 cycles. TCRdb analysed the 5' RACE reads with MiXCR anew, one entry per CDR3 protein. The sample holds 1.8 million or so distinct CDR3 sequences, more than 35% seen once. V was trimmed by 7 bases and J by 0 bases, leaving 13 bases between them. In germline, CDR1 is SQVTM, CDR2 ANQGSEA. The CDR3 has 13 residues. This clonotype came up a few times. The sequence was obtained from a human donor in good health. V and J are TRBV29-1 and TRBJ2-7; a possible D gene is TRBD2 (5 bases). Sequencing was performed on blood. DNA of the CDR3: TGCAGCGCCCACCGGGAAAACTCCTACGAGCAGTACTTC. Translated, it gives CSAHRENSYEQYF.